These 15 T cell receptor beta chains were all obtained from the same sample, sequenced in a study of cytomegalovirus exposure and HLA in healthy donors. Primers for the PCR totalled 60 Vbeta and 13 Jbeta. TCRdb's table, derived via immunoSEQ multiplex PCR, lists solely in-frame clones and lacks some. The profile shows about 110,000 clones, roughly 78% of them singletons. What was sequenced was PBMCs. The receptors originated from a woman aged 40 to 50 in good health and CMV-seronegative.

The chain employs TRBV28 and TRBJ1-2; D perhaps matches TRBD1 (5 bases). Per germline, CDR1 MDHEN and CDR2 SYDVKM. CDR3 length: 17 amino acids. The V gene lost 5 bases and the J gene lost 4 bases, with 23 bases spanning the gap. The CDR3 reads CASSTISLAGRIYGYTF. CDR3 coding DNA: TGTGCCAGCAGTACTATTTCTCTCGCAGGGCGGATCTATGGCTACACCTTC.

J is TRBJ2-2 and V is TRBV5-4, with 9 bases lining up with TRBD2. The length of the CDR3 is 15 residues. V lost 0 bases, J lost 6 bases, and 3 bases stayed unmatched. The germline V gene has CDR1 SGHNT and CDR2 YYREEE (reference sequence). In nucleotides, the CDR3 is TGTGCCAGCAGCTTGGGAGCGGGGGGTTCCGGGGAGCTGTTTTTT. Translation gives CASSLGAGGSGELFF.

J is TRBJ2-5 and V is TRBV7-9; TRBD1 might be the D (6 bases). The CDR3 is 15 amino acids. Germline V lookup: CDR1 SEHNR, CDR2 FQNEAQ (reference sequence). Trimming left V 1 base short and J 2 bases short, with 11 bases between. The CDR3 DNA sequence: TGTGCCAGCAGCTTAGTCCAGACAGGACAAGAGACCCAGTACTTC. This sequence encodes CASSLVQTGQETQYF.

In DNA form, the CDR3 reads TGTGCCAGCAGCTTATATGGCAGTCCTTACAATGAGCAGTTCTTC. Translating it yields CASSLYGSPYNEQFF. This chain uses TRBV11-3 with TRBJ2-1; no firm D call. The germline V gene encodes CDR1 SGHNT and CDR2 YENEEA. Trimming took 2 bases from V and 4 from J, leaving 12 bases between them. CDR3 length: 15 residues.

This chain links TRBV5-4 with TRBJ1-1, with D possibly TRBD1 on 5 matching bases. The CDR3 has 15 residues. V shed 5 bases and J shed 4 bases, with 18 bases lying between them. The V gene's germline CDR1 is SGHNT and CDR2 YYREEE (reference sequence). The CDR3 is CASRHGQAGGTEAFF. The CDR3 nucleotides are TGTGCCAGCAGACACGGACAAGCCGGCGGCACTGAAGCTTTCTTT.

V is TRBV30 and J is TRBJ2-7, with D possibly matching TRBD2 (6 bases). The CDR3 sequence is 16 residues long. CDR1 GTSNPN and CDR2 SVGIG come from the germline V gene (reference sequence). Trimming took 3 bases from V and 2 from J, leaving 20 bases between them. Written as DNA, the CDR3 is TGTGCCTGGAGCCCCCTGGGGGGTGCCAAGGCCTACGAGCAGTACTTC. Amino acids: CAWSPLGGAKAYEQYF.

This sequence joins TRBV11-2 and TRBJ2-5; 7 nucleotides align to TRBD2. Germline trimming cut 1 base from V and 5 bases from J; bases unmatched to any gene: 7. The CDR3 extends over 15 amino acids. CDR1 is SGHAT and CDR2 is FQNNGV in the germline V gene. CDR3 in DNA: TGTGCCAGCAGCTTAGGATCTGGCGGGAGTGAGACCCAGTACTTC. This translates into CASSLGSGGSETQYF. The variable domain in full, completed from reference TRBV11-2 and TRBJ2-5, reads EAGVAQSPRYKIIEKRQSVAFWCNPISGHATLYWYQQILGQGPKLLIQFQNNGVVDDSQLPKDRFSAERLKGVDSTLKIQPAKLEDSAVYLCASSLGSGGSETQYFGPGTRLLVL.

Note on this clone: The same CDR3 also results from other DNA sequences found in this sample. V is TRBV30 and J is TRBJ1-5; possibly TRBD1 for D (5 bases). This CDR3 is built from 14 residues. CDR1 and CDR2 (germline): GTSNPN, SVGIG (reference sequence). Trimming shortened V by 2 bases and J by 2 bases, and 10 bases separated the two germline ends. The CDR3 here is CAWSRRGGNQPQHF. The CDR3 nucleotides read TGTGCCTGGAGTAGAAGGGGCGGCAATCAGCCCCAGCATTTT.

This clone was observed a single time. The rearrangement joins TRBV28 to TRBJ1-1; the D is unclear. The germline V and J ends were trimmed by 6 bases and 0 bases, with 8 bases remaining between them. The CDR3 is 13 residues long. CDR1 is MDHEN and CDR2 is SYDVKM in the germline V gene. The CDR3 sequence: CASSYSMNTEAFF. In DNA, the CDR3 is TGTGCCAGCAGCTACTCCATGAACACTGAAGCTTTCTTT.

This chain joins TRBV7-9 and TRBJ2-3, with 9 bases that match TRBD2. The CDR3 has 18 residues. The germline gives CDR1 SEHNR, CDR2 FQNEAQ (reference sequence). V gave up 6 bases and J gave up 3 bases; unmatched junction bases: 16. CDR3 region: CASSLSSGGSKWTDTQYF. CDR3 DNA: TGTGCCAGCAGTCTCTCCAGCGGGGGGTCCAAATGGACAGATACGCAGTATTTT. Combining the CDR3 with reference TRBV7-9 and TRBJ2-3 gives the whole variable domain DTGVSQNPRHKITKRGQNVTFRCDPISEHNRLYWYRQTLGQGPEFLTYFQNEAQLEKSRLLSDRFSAERPKGSFSTLEIQRTEQGDSAMYLCASSLSSGGSKWTDTQYFGPGTRLTVL.

The V and J genes are TRBV7-6 and TRBJ2-1; D might be TRBD1 (6 bases). V lost 5 bases and J 9 bases, leaving 11 bases between the germline ends. This CDR3 comprises 12 residues. CDR1 is SGHVS and CDR2 is FNYEAQ in the germline V gene. Here the CDR3 DNA reads TGTGCCAGCAGCCCTACAGGGTTTGAGCAGTTCTTC. Protein product: CASSPTGFEQFF. The full variable domain, completed using reference TRBV7-6 and TRBJ2-1, is GAGVSQSPRYKVTKRGQDVALRCDPISGHVSLYWYRQALGQGPEFLTYFNYEAQQDKSGLPNDRFSAERPEGSISTLTIQRTEQRDSAMYRCASSPTGFEQFFGPGTRLTVL.

The chain carries TRBV25-1 and TRBJ2-1; maybe TRBD1 (6 bases). The length of the CDR3 is 15 residues. CDR1 and CDR2 (germline): MGHDK, SYGVNS. Trimming pared 6 bases from V and 6 bases from J, leaving 18 bases between. CDR3 nucleotides: TGTGCCAGCAGCGAAGCAGTCGGGACACTCAATGAGCAGTTCTTC. Residues: CASSEAVGTLNEQFF.

This clone was seen only a few times. The J gene is TRBJ1-4, the V gene TRBV28, with 7 bases lining up with TRBD1. Germline V gene sequence: CDR1 MDHEN, CDR2 SYDVKM. The CDR3 consists of 15 residues. J lost 13 bases, V lost 4 bases, and 15 bases had no gene match. The CDR3 DNA sequence: TGTGCCAGCAGTTCCCGCGCAGGGGGGAGTTGGCGACTGTTTTTT. Residues: CASSSRAGGSWRLFF.

The chain couples TRBV5-1 to TRBJ1-1; tentatively, D is TRBD1 (6 bases). V dropped 0 bases and J dropped 11 bases, with 23 bases sitting between them. CDR1 and CDR2 from the germline V gene are SGHRS and YFSETQ. The length of the CDR3 is 16 residues. As DNA, the CDR3 is TGCGCCAGCAGCTTGGAGGGGTCCGACAGCGGGGGGGCGGCTTTCTTT. Its protein is CASSLEGSDSGGAAFF.

The chain uses TRBV21-1 and TRBJ2-5; TRBD1 is taken as the D call from the table, unchecked against the DNA. TRBV21-1 is described as a pseudogene. The CDR3 sequence is 17 residues long. The CDR3 DNA reads as TGTGCCAGCAGCAAAAGACCGCGACAGGGGGCATGGGAGACCCAGTACTTC. The encoded protein is CASSKRPRQGAWETQYF.